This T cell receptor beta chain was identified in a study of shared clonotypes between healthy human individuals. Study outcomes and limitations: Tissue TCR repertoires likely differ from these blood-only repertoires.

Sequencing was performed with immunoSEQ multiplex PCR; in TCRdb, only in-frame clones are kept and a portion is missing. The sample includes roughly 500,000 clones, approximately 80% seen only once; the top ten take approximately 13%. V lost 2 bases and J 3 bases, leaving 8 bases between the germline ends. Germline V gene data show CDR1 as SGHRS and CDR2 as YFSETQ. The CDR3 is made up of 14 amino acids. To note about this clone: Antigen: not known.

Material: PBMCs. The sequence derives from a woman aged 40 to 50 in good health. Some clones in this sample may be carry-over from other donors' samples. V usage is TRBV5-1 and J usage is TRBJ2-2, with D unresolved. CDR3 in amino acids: CASSLGYHTGELFF. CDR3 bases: TGCGCCAGCAGCTTAGGGTACCACACCGGGGAGCTGTTTTTT.